These T cell receptor beta chains were read from a single sample in a study of blood T cell repertoires in COVID-19. The data were produced by immunoSEQ multiplex PCR, yet TCRdb's version contains in-frame clones alone and is incomplete. The repertoire includes about 140,000 clones, 80% of them detected once, and 3.5% sits in the top ten. Sequenced input: peripheral blood. The source is a man aged 65 to 85 who had recovered from COVID-19. Each CDR3 is given with its conserved first and last residue. The D gene is left open where the match is weak. Clone size is not always given. Where it is, it says once, few, many or a class for expanded clones.

clone size: NA
J gene: TRBJ2-3
V gene: TRBV6-5
CDR3 length: 15
D gene: NA
CDR3 protein: CACARTRQVTDTQYF
CDR3 DNA: TGTGCCTGCGCTCGAACCCGTCAAGTCACAGATACGCAGTATTTT

clone size: NA
J gene: TRBJ2-1
V gene: TRBV11-3
CDR3 length: 15
D gene: TRBD2
CDR3 protein: CASSLGLVSYNEQFF
CDR3 DNA: TGTGCCAGCAGCCTCGGACTAGTCTCCTACAATGAGCAGTTCTTC

clone size: NA
J gene: TRBJ2-3
V gene: TRBV5-1
CDR3 length: 16
D gene: TRBD2
CDR3 protein: CASSPGLAGGSDTQYF
CDR3 DNA: TGCGCCAGCAGCCCTGGTCTAGCGGGAGGGTCAGATACGCAGTATTTT

clone size: once
J gene: TRBJ1-6
V gene: TRBV10-3
CDR3 length: 14
D gene: NA
CDR3 protein: CAISDDARDSPLHF
CDR3 DNA: TGTGCCATCAGTGACGATGCGAGGGATTCACCCCTCCACTTT

clone size: NA
J gene: TRBJ1-1
V gene: TRBV27
CDR3 length: 15
D gene: NA
CDR3 protein: CASSLSVVMNTEAFF
CDR3 DNA: TGTGCCAGCAGTTTATCCGTAGTGATGAACACTGAAGCTTTCTTT

clone size: NA
J gene: TRBJ2-3
V gene: TRBV6-1
CDR3 length: 13
D gene: NA
CDR3 protein: CASSELRADTQYF
CDR3 DNA: TGTGCCAGCAGTGAATTGAGGGCAGATACGCAGTATTTT

clone size: NA
J gene: TRBJ1-2
V gene: TRBV6-6
CDR3 length: 12
D gene: TRBD1
CDR3 protein: CASSYQGQGNTF
CDR3 DNA: TGTGCCAGCAGTTACCAGGGACAGGGTAACACCTTC

clone size: NA
J gene: TRBJ2-5
V gene: TRBV7-9
CDR3 length: 11
D gene: TRBD2
CDR3 protein: CASSLDGRRYF
CDR3 DNA: TGTGCCAGCAGCTTAGACGGGAGGAGGTACTTC

clone size: once
J gene: TRBJ2-1
V gene: TRBV6-2/TRBV6-3
CDR3 length: 12
D gene: NA
CDR3 protein: CASSRSYNEQFF
CDR3 DNA: TGTGCCAGCAGTCGCTCCTACAATGAGCAGTTCTTC

clone size: NA
J gene: TRBJ1-1
V gene: TRBV5-5
CDR3 length: 13
D gene: NA
CDR3 protein: CASSFVRNTEAFF
CDR3 DNA: TGTGCCAGCAGCTTCGTCAGGAACACTGAAGCTTTCTTT

clone size: NA
J gene: TRBJ2-3
V gene: TRBV5-4
CDR3 length: 15
D gene: NA
CDR3 protein: CASSFREERVDTQYF
CDR3 DNA: TGTGCCAGCAGCTTCCGGGAAGAACGGGTAGATACGCAGTATTTT

clone size: once
J gene: TRBJ2-2
V gene: TRBV5-1
CDR3 length: 17
D gene: TRBD2
CDR3 protein: CASGYWGTSGYTGELFF
CDR3 DNA: TGCGCCAGCGGATACTGGGGGACTAGCGGGTACACCGGGGAGCTGTTTTTT

clone size: NA
J gene: TRBJ2-4
V gene: TRBV21-1
CDR3 length: 18
D gene: NA
CDR3 protein: CASSKVEGLSGRTNIQYF
CDR3 DNA: TGTGCCAGCAGCAAAGTAGAGGGGTTGAGCGGGAGAACGAACATTCAGTACTTC

clone size: NA
J gene: TRBJ2-1
V gene: TRBV20-1
CDR3 length: 11
D gene: NA
CDR3 protein: CSVLEDNEQFF
CDR3 DNA: TGCAGTGTTCTAGAGGACAATGAGCAGTTCTTC

clone size: NA
J gene: TRBJ1-4
V gene: TRBV19
CDR3 length: 17
D gene: NA
CDR3 protein: CASSALISTDTNEKLFF
CDR3 DNA: TGTGCCAGTAGTGCCCTCATCTCGACAGATACTAATGAAAAACTGTTTTTT

clone size: NA
J gene: TRBJ2-2
V gene: TRBV29-1
CDR3 length: 16
D gene: NA
CDR3 protein: CSVDRGPTTSTGELFF
CDR3 DNA: TGCAGCGTTGACAGGGGACCTACAACGAGCACCGGGGAGCTGTTTTTT

clone size: NA
J gene: TRBJ2-1
V gene: TRBV12-3/TRBV12-4
CDR3 length: 13
D gene: TRBD2
CDR3 protein: CASSLARGDEQFF
CDR3 DNA: TGTGCCAGCAGTTTGGCCCGGGGGGATGAGCAGTTCTTC